This T cell receptor beta chain was sequenced during a study of CD8 T cells in Susac syndrome. The patients serving as multiple sclerosis controls were treatment-naive. They had stable or active relapsing-remitting disease and fulfilled revised McDonald criteria. RNA, at about 0.45 to 1 ug, was reverse transcribed with random hexamers. It was immunoSEQ multiplex PCR that amplified TCR beta CDR3 across 54 Vbeta and 13 Jbeta. TCRdb independently ran MiXCR on the immunoSEQ multiplex PCR reads; one entry per CDR3 protein. Here the sample spans fewer than 150,000 distinct CDR3 sequences, 85% to 95% being singletons. The V gene lost 0 bases and the J gene lost 7 bases, with 7 bases spanning the gap. This CDR3 has 12 residues. Germline V gene lookup returns CDR1 SGHTA and CDR2 FQGNSA.

The sequence was obtained from a human donor with multiple sclerosis. The sample comprised CD4+ T cells from PBMCs. The chain is built from TRBV7-2 and TRBJ2-7; D call uncertain. The chain's CDR3 is CASSLAAGEQYF. The CDR3 bases are TGTGCCAGCAGCTTAGCGGCCGGGGAGCAGTACTTC.